The 6 T cell receptor beta chains reported below all come from one sample, sequenced in a study of T cell repertoires in cytomegalovirus infection. One entry per CDR3 protein results from TCRdb running MiXCR on the reads. The sample holds about 740,000 distinct CDR3 sequences, 35% seen once. Sequencing used PBMCs. The receptors derive from a human donor in good health (CMV status not recorded). Some clones in this sample may be carry-over from other donors' samples.

This clonotype came up a few times. V and J are TRBV20-1 and TRBJ1-1; tentatively, D is TRBD1 (6 bases). From germline, CDR1 is DFQATT and CDR2 SNEGSKA (reference sequence). Trimming removed 0 bases at V and 2 bases at J, with 19 bases between. The CDR3 is 17 amino acids. In DNA form, the CDR3 reads TGCAGTGCTAGAGATATGGGTGCAGGGGCCATAAACACTGAAGCTTTCTTT. It encodes CSARDMGAGAINTEAFF.

This rearrangement joins TRBV6-1 to TRBJ2-3, with TRBD1 identical over 8 bases. The germline gives CDR1 MNHNS, CDR2 SASEGT. V shed 5 bases and J 2 bases; nucleotides not matched to a gene: 9. The CDR3 consists of 16 residues. The CDR3 is CASSLGQVDPTDTQYF. CDR3 nucleotide sequence: TGTGCCAGCAGTTTGGGACAGGTGGACCCCACAGATACGCAGTATTTT.

The CDR3 here is CASSLAPGPGNTIYF. CDR3 bases: TGTGCCAGCAGCTTAGCCCCCGGGCCCGGAAACACCATATATTTT. This rearrangement joins TRBV7-2 to TRBJ1-3; D not resolved. CDR1 is SGHTA and CDR2 is FQGNSA in the germline V gene. Trimming took 0 bases from V and 4 from J, leaving 10 bases between them. The CDR3 length is 15 residues.

This clonotype was observed a few times. The rearrangement links TRBV20-1 to TRBJ2-3, with a possible D match to TRBD2 (5 bases). Germline values: CDR1 DFQATT, CDR2 SNEGSKA (reference sequence). V gave up 5 bases and J gave up 6 bases, with 15 bases separating them. The CDR3 is 13 amino acids. CDR3 bases: TGCAGTGCTGCCCGGGATGCTTCGGATACGCAGTATTTT. Translated: CSAARDASDTQYF.

Concerning this clonotype itself: One end of the junction does not line up with germline, which may come from a read error. The V call is TRBV27, the J call TRBJ1-5, with 7 positions matching TRBD1. This CDR3 spans 13 amino acids. Germline V gives CDR1 MNHEY, CDR2 SMNVEV (reference sequence). The CDR3 here is CASCTGAYQPHHF. The CDR3 bases are TGTGCCAGCTGTACAGGGGCTTATCAGCCCCATCATTTT.

This clonotype was observed at least ten times. The V gene is TRBV7-6, the J gene TRBJ2-3; 9 bases match TRBD2. CDR3 length: 17 residues. V lost 4 bases and J lost 1; bases outside the gene matches: 9. CDR1 and CDR2 from the germline V gene are SGHVS and FNYEAQ. CDR3 loop: CASSSGLAGHRTDTQYF. CDR3 nucleotides: TGTGCCAGCAGCTCCGGGCTAGCGGGGCATCGCACAGATACGCAGTATTTT.